Listed here are 21 T cell receptor beta chains from one sample, sequenced in a study of blood T cell repertoires in COVID-19. Profiled with immunoSEQ multiplex PCR; TCRdb holds only in-frame clones, not every one. The sample lists 25,000 to 35,000 clones; 70% to 90% were seen once. The sample comprised peripheral blood. The source is a man aged 55 to 70 with active COVID-19.

The table lists this clone with a count of one. The rearrangement links TRBV16 to TRBJ2-1; 16 bases align to TRBD2. Germline V gives CDR1 KGHSY, CDR2 FQNENV. This CDR3 is built from 17 residues. J was trimmed by 6 bases and V by 5 bases; bases with no gene match: 7. Here the CDR3 reads CASSAPGLAGGGNEQFF. The CDR3 DNA follows: TGTGCCAGCAGCGCTCCGGGACTAGCGGGAGGGGGCAATGAGCAGTTCTTC.

The gene calls are TRBV19 and TRBJ2-3; tentatively, D is TRBD2 (5 bases). The V and J ends lost 6 bases and 0 bases respectively, with 19 bases between them. Germline CDR1 LNHDA, CDR2 SQIVND (reference sequence). This CDR3 has 17 amino acids. The DNA for the CDR3 is TGTGCCAGTAGGCCAGTCGGACTGCCCCCTAGCACAGATACGCAGTATTTT. This gives the protein CASRPVGLPPSTDTQYF.

There are a few counts of this clone. CDR3 region: CATGAAGPYNEQFF. The CDR3 nucleotides are TGTGCCACCGGGGCTGCGGGACCTTACAATGAGCAGTTCTTC. The chain carries TRBV24-1 and TRBJ2-1, with TRBD2 as a possible D gene (6 bases). This CDR3 spans 14 amino acids. Germline V gene lookup returns CDR1 KGHDR and CDR2 SFDVKD. Trimming stripped 9 bases from V and 4 bases from J, with 15 bases between.

The table lists this clone with a few counts. The chain couples TRBV3-1 (or the pseudogene TRBV3-2) to TRBJ2-7; 9 nucleotides align to TRBD1. The CDR3 is made up of 13 amino acids. The germline CDR1 and CDR2 sequences are LGHDT and YNNKEL (reference sequence). V trimming: 5 bases; J trimming: 4 bases; junction bases outside the gene matches: 3. CDR3 region: CASSMTGGYEQYF. CDR3 in DNA: TGTGCCAGCAGCATGACAGGGGGGTACGAGCAGTACTTC.

J is TRBJ2-3 and V is TRBV6-5, with TRBD2 identical over 7 bases. CDR3 length: 15 residues. The V and J ends lost 4 bases and 0 bases, in that order; junction bases with no gene match: 4. Germline CDR1 MNHEY, CDR2 SVGAGI. The CDR3 sequence: CASSWAGASTDTQYF. The CDR3 DNA is TGTGCCAGCAGTTGGGCGGGAGCTAGCACAGATACGCAGTATTTT.

This clone came up once. The V call is TRBV5-1, the J call TRBJ2-3, with 8 bases that match TRBD2. This CDR3 contains 17 residues. CDR1 is SGHRS, CDR2 YFSETQ, per germline. The V gene end was trimmed by 0 bases and the J gene end by 5 bases; junction bases not matched to a gene: 11. CDR3 nucleotide sequence: TGCGCCAGCAGCTTGGGGAACTCAGCGGGAGTGATAGATACGCAGTATTTT. As protein: CASSLGNSAGVIDTQYF.

CDR3 nucleotide sequence: TGCGCCAGCAGCTTGGAAGCGGGAGTTCTCACCGGGGAGCTGTTTTTT. Protein sequence: CASSLEAGVLTGELFF. This chain joins TRBV5-1 and TRBJ2-2, with TRBD2 identical over 8 bases. After removal of 0 bases from V and 4 bases from J, the junction contained 5 bases not matched to a gene. The CDR3 is made up of 16 amino acids. Germline V CDR1 and CDR2: SGHRS, YFSETQ.

The chain has TRBV19 and TRBJ2-3, with 10 bases that match TRBD2. Germline values: CDR1 LNHDA, CDR2 SQIVND (reference sequence). The CDR3 is 17 amino acids. The junction had 8 bases not matched to a gene; V was cut back by 4 bases and J by 1 base. The DNA for the CDR3 is TGTGCCAGTAGTAATAGCGGGAGGCCCCGGGGCACAGATACGCAGTATTTT. This gives the protein CASSNSGRPRGTDTQYF.

The gene calls are TRBV19 and TRBJ2-2; 7 bases fit TRBD2. V shed 6 bases, J shed 3 bases, and the junction held 7 bases outside the gene matches. Germline lookup yields CDR1 LNHDA and CDR2 SQIVND (reference sequence). The CDR3 spans 15 residues. The CDR3 region has the DNA TGTGCCAGTAGAGCGGGGCCTCTGGACACCGGGGAGCTGTTTTTT. Protein sequence: CASRAGPLDTGELFF.

DNA of the CDR3: TGTGCCATCACAGGGGGTTATGGCTACACCTTC. Amino acids: CAITGGYGYTF. The chain links TRBV28 to TRBJ1-2; 8 nucleotides agree with TRBD1. Germline V gene data show CDR1 as MDHEN and CDR2 as SYDVKM. J gave up 5 bases and V 10 bases, and 3 bases lay outside the gene matches. The CDR3 is made up of 11 amino acids.

This sequence joins TRBV29-1 and TRBJ2-4; D perhaps matches TRBD1 (5 bases). Germline CDR1 SQVTM, CDR2 ANQGSEA. The CDR3 is made up of 18 amino acids. The V end lost 1 base, the J end lost 3 bases, and 22 bases lay between the germline ends. CDR3 loop: CSVEVRQGNPMVKNIQYF. CDR3 in DNA: TGCAGCGTTGAAGTGCGGCAGGGAAACCCCATGGTCAAAAACATTCAGTACTTC.

Here the CDR3 DNA reads TGTGCCAGTAGTATAAGTGGGGCGCAGCTGGAGACCCAGTACTTC. Residues: CASSISGAQLETQYF. This rearrangement joins TRBV19 to TRBJ2-5; TRBD1 is a possible D gene (5 bases). V lost 2 bases and J lost 5, with 15 bases in between. Looked up from germline, CDR1 is LNHDA and CDR2 is SQIVND (reference sequence). This CDR3 contains 15 residues.

V gene TRBV9 combines with J gene TRBJ2-1, with 7 bases identical to TRBD2. Germline V gene sequence: CDR1 SGDLS, CDR2 YYNGEE. V shed 3 bases and J 0 bases; nucleotides not matched to a gene: 3. The CDR3 runs to 15 residues. The CDR3 protein is CASSGGGSSYNEQFF. CDR3 DNA: TGTGCCAGCAGCGGAGGCGGGAGCTCCTACAATGAGCAGTTCTTC.

J is TRBJ2-1 and V is TRBV24-1, with 7 positions matching TRBD2. This CDR3 is built from 16 residues. In germline, CDR1 is KGHDR, CDR2 SFDVKD. The V gene end was trimmed by 3 bases and the J gene end by 1 base; junction bases not matched to a gene: 5. The CDR3 spells CATSDVTSRSYNEQFF. Written as DNA, the CDR3 is TGTGCCACCAGTGATGTGACTAGCAGATCCTACAATGAGCAGTTCTTC.

The chain employs TRBV5-1 and TRBJ2-3, with D hard to call. The germline V and J ends were trimmed by 6 bases and 1 base, with 12 bases remaining between them. The length of the CDR3 is 14 residues. CDR1 and CDR2 from the germline V gene are SGHRS and YFSETQ. The CDR3 sequence: CASIRSLGTDTQYF. CDR3 in DNA: TGCGCCAGCATTAGGAGTTTGGGCACAGATACGCAGTATTTT.

This rearrangement joins TRBV29-1 to TRBJ2-5; TRBD2 matches at 10 bases. CDR3 size: 13 residues. The V gene end was trimmed by 7 bases and the J gene end by 5 bases; junction bases not matched to a gene: 7. Germline V gene sequence: CDR1 SQVTM, CDR2 ANQGSEA. CDR3 amino acids: CSASGRALETQYF. The CDR3 DNA reads as TGCAGCGCGAGCGGGAGGGCCTTGGAGACCCAGTACTTC.

The CDR3 spells CASSSQSTDTQYF. The CDR3 DNA reads TGTGCCAGCAGCTCACAGAGCACAGATACGCAGTATTTT. The gene calls are TRBV7-9 and TRBJ2-3; no firm D call. Per germline, CDR1 SEHNR and CDR2 FQNEAQ (reference sequence). Between the trimmed V and J ends, which lost 4 bases and 0 bases, there was a span of 5 bases. CDR3 size: 13 residues.

This clone has only a few counts. This rearrangement joins TRBV15 to TRBJ2-3, with TRBD2 matching 10 bases. This CDR3 comprises 15 residues. Germline CDR1 reads LNHNV; CDR2 reads YYDKDF (reference sequence). The ends lost 4 bases at V and 5 bases at J; junction bases unmatched: 6. CDR3 in amino acids: CATSTWTSGRDTQYF. The CDR3 bases are TGTGCCACCAGCACCTGGACTAGCGGAAGAGATACGCAGTATTTT.

This chain links TRBV10-3 with TRBJ2-3; TRBD2 aligns across 7 bases. The CDR3 loop spans 13 amino acids. Germline V CDR1 and CDR2: ENHRY, SYGVKD. Unmatched junction bases numbered 5, after V lost 10 bases and J lost 1 base. This CDR3 reads CATAGDGTDTQYF. The CDR3, as DNA: TGTGCCACGGCGGGGGACGGCACAGATACGCAGTATTTT.

In this sample, this clone turned up once. The genes are TRBV9 and TRBJ2-5; 13 bases are shared with TRBD2. V shed 0 bases, J shed 5 bases, and the junction held 10 bases outside the gene matches. The CDR3 consists of 18 residues. Per the germline V gene, CDR1 is SGDLS and CDR2 is YYNGEE. CDR3 sequence: CASSVGGLAGPRTETQYF. CDR3 bases: TGTGCCAGCAGCGTAGGGGGACTAGCGGGACCTCGGACGGAGACCCAGTACTTC.

This chain connects TRBV5-1 to TRBJ2-7; 8 nucleotides match TRBD2. The CDR3 has 16 residues. The ends lost 1 base at V and 0 bases at J; junction bases unmatched: 6. Germline-derived CDR1 and CDR2 are SGHRS and YFSETQ. This CDR3 reads CASSLMSGSDSYEQYF. The CDR3, as DNA: TGCGCCAGCAGCTTGATGAGCGGGAGTGACTCCTACGAGCAGTACTTC. The full variable domain, rest sourced from reference TRBV5-1 and TRBJ2-7, is KAGVTQTPRYLIKTRGQQVTLSCSPISGHRSVSWYQQTPGQGLQFLFEYFSETQRNKGNFPGRFSGRQFSNSRSEMNVSTLELGDSALYLCASSLMSGSDSYEQYFGPGTRLTVT.